The subject of this entry is one T cell receptor beta chain. Its target is not known. In germline, CDR1 is MNHEY, CDR2 SMNVEV (reference sequence). J lost 3 bases, V lost 4 bases, and 6 bases had no gene match. This CDR3 region has 15 residues. Use of 60 Vbeta and 13 Jbeta primers characterized the PCR. Assay: immunoSEQ multiplex PCR; the TCRdb copy retains only in-frame clones and omits some. The table includes around 120,000 clones, around 84% detected once. Donors likely had unrecorded immune exposures despite being nominally healthy when sampled. This sample was included in a study of cytomegalovirus exposure and HLA in healthy donors. Broader study findings: Many donors shared some public TCRs, even though most TCR sequences were rare. TRBV6-2, TRBV6-3 and some other V segments were excluded as indistinguishable.

The receptor's source is a man between 18 and 29 years old in good health and CMV-seronegative. V and J are TRBV27 and TRBJ2-1, with 7 bases fitting TRBD1. Sequenced input: PBMCs. In DNA, the CDR3 is TGTGCCAGCAGTTCCGCCGGGACAGACTACAATGAGCAGTTCTTC. Translating gives CASSSAGTDYNEQFF.